The source of this T cell receptor beta chain is a study of T cell repertoires in cytomegalovirus infection (dated by TCRdb to about 2019). Study-wide context: Donor HLA type was relevant to the analysis, because carriage of CMV infection together with the matching HLA type was indicated by public TCR beta signatures. Findings and caveats that apply to the study as a whole: In both this cohort and an independent cohort of 352 donors, the cumulative frequency of public TCR beta family members distinguished carriers of CMV infection plus the relevant HLA type. The ex vivo response was dominated by HLA-C-restricted CMV-specific TCR beta clonotypes, which also provided the single most frequent clonotype in two of eight donors.

V has 5 bases trimmed and J has 5 bases trimmed; junction bases matching no gene number 2. As encoded in the germline V gene, CDR1 is ENHRY while CDR2 is SYGVKD. Counted from cysteine to phenylalanine, this CDR3 has 13 amino acids. This entry keeps only the CDR3 DNA: 39 bases, framed from base 1. This clonotype appeared a few times. Its cognate antigen has yet to be identified. Base qualities are not at hand, and no much larger clone is one base apart. TCRdb names Illumina HiSeq 1500 as the instrument used. TCRdb trimmed public reads at Q25 via fastp, called clones via MiXCR and kept in-frame beta chains. Each entry is one CDR3 protein sequence, shown with its most common DNA and genes. In all, the sample holds around 110,000 distinct CDR3 sequences, and roughly 9.1% of those were seen once. The top ten clones comprise about 32% of the sample.

Sequencing was done on a sample of PBMCs, sequenced either directly or after in vitro stimulation (not recorded which). The sequence was collected from a human donor in good health (CMV status not recorded). Some clones in this sample may be carry-over from other donors' samples. This receptor chain uses TRBV10-3 and TRBJ2-3; 9 middle bases align to TRBD2. The nucleotide sequence reads as follows: TGTGCCATCAGTATGACTAGCGGAGATACGCAGTATTTT. This gives the protein CAISMTSGDTQYF.